The 25 T cell receptor beta chains presented below share a single source sample, sequenced in a study of OX40 agonist ivuxolimab in advanced cancers. Using immunoSEQ multiplex PCR, the repertoire was profiled, and TCRdb retains in-frame clones only, with some absent. The table has tens of thousands of clones, over 75% seen once. This sample comprised CD4+ or CD8+ T cells sorted from blood, obtained in a trial of the OX40 agonist ivuxolimab. These receptors were taken from an adult with an advanced solid tumor such as melanoma, head and neck, liver or kidney cancer.

This rearrangement joins TRBV7-9 to TRBJ2-1, with 13 bases aligning to TRBD2. In germline, CDR1 is SEHNR, CDR2 FQNEAQ (reference sequence). The CDR3 is 18 residues long. Germline trimming cut 3 bases from V and 1 base from J; bases unmatched to any gene: 6. CDR3 nucleotides: TGTGCCAGCAGCTTCCCAGGGACTAGCGGGAAATCCTACAATGAGCAGTTCTTC. It is translated as CASSFPGTSGKSYNEQFF.

This chain joins TRBV28 and TRBJ2-1; D call uncertain. V lost 6 bases and J lost 4, with 25 bases in between. The V gene's germline CDR1 is MDHEN and CDR2 SYDVKM. The CDR3 sequence is 18 residues long. This CDR3 reads CASRTKRGWTALYNEQFF. CDR3 in DNA: TGTGCCAGCAGGACGAAACGTGGATGGACGGCCCTATACAATGAGCAGTTCTTC.

The rearrangement links TRBV4-1 to TRBJ2-7; 11 positions agree with TRBD2. V was clipped by 5 bases and J by 3 bases; unmatched bases: 6. Looked up from germline, CDR1 is MGHRA and CDR2 is YSYEKL. The CDR3 is made up of 15 amino acids. CDR3 region: CASSFGTSGVYEQYF. The CDR3 coding sequence is TGCGCCAGCAGCTTTGGGACTAGCGGAGTCTACGAGCAGTACTTC.

The rearrangement uses TRBV27 and TRBJ2-7, with TRBD2 identical over 9 bases. The CDR3 spans 15 residues. V lost 2 bases and J lost 3; bases outside the gene matches: 5. Germline V gives CDR1 MNHEY, CDR2 SMNVEV (reference sequence). Written as DNA, the CDR3 is TGTGCCAGCAGTTTACTAGCGGGACAGAACTACGAGCAGTACTTC. Translation: CASSLLAGQNYEQYF.

The rearrangement links TRBV10-2 to TRBJ1-1; D unclear. The V gene's germline CDR1 is WSHSY and CDR2 SAAADI. The CDR3 covers 13 residues. With 9 bases removed from V and 0 bases from J, the gap between germline ends came to 11 bases. Written as DNA, the CDR3 is TGCGCCAGTTCCATACAGTTGAACACTGAAGCTTTCTTT. Protein product: CASSIQLNTEAFF.

This chain links TRBV15 with TRBJ2-3, with TRBD2 matching 8 bases. The CDR3 consists of 15 residues. V dropped 11 bases and J dropped 4; count of bases not matched to a gene: 14. Germline CDR1 is LNHNV and CDR2 is YYDKDF (reference sequence). CDR3 in amino acids: CAPHGVSGGADTQYF. DNA for the CDR3: TGTGCCCCCCACGGGGTCTCCGGGGGGGCAGATACGCAGTATTTT.

The chain is built from TRBV19 and TRBJ1-5; a weak D match, TRBD1 (5 bases). With 3 bases removed from V and 2 bases from J, the gap between germline ends came to 14 bases. The CDR3 extends over 16 amino acids. From germline, CDR1 is LNHDA and CDR2 SQIVND (reference sequence). The CDR3, as DNA: TGTGCCAGTAGTATTAGGGGTCCAGAGGGCAATCAGCCCCAGCATTTT. This translates into CASSIRGPEGNQPQHF.

The genes are TRBV7-6 and TRBJ2-1; D possibly corresponds to TRBD2 (5 bases). Germline-derived CDR1 and CDR2 are SGHVS and FNYEAQ. The CDR3 has 13 residues. The germline V and J ends were trimmed by 5 bases and 5 bases, with 10 bases remaining between them. The CDR3 sequence: CASSAGWDNEQFF. The CDR3 DNA reads TGTGCCAGCAGCGCGGGTTGGGACAATGAGCAGTTCTTC.

J is TRBJ1-2 and V is TRBV7-9; 7 positions match TRBD1. The germline V gene encodes CDR1 SEHNR and CDR2 FQNEAQ (reference sequence). The CDR3 loop spans 13 amino acids. Trimming cost V 9 bases and J 4 bases; bases outside gene matches: 8. The CDR3 region is CASLGSGGYGYTF. As DNA, the CDR3 is TGTGCCAGTCTGGGATCAGGGGGCTATGGCTACACCTTC. Filled out from reference TRBV7-9 and TRBJ1-2, the complete variable domain reads DTGVSQNPRHKITKRGQNVTFRCDPISEHNRLYWYRQTLGQGPEFLTYFQNEAQLEKSRLLSDRFSAERPKGSFSTLEIQRTEQGDSAMYLCASLGSGGYGYTFGSGTRLTVV.

The chain employs TRBV19 and TRBJ1-1; tentatively, D is TRBD1 (5 bases). V lost 9 bases and J lost 5, with 16 bases in between. Per the germline V gene, CDR1 is LNHDA and CDR2 is SQIVND (reference sequence). This CDR3 has 13 amino acids. This CDR3 reads CASRDWVETEAFF. CDR3 bases: TGTGCCAGCCGGGACTGGGTGGAAACTGAAGCTTTCTTT.

This clone was detected once. The chain joins TRBV11-2 to TRBJ2-1, with D perhaps matching TRBD1 or TRBD2 (5 bases each). Trimming removed 3 bases at V and 8 bases at J, with 11 bases between. The germline gives CDR1 SGHAT, CDR2 FQNNGV. This CDR3 spans 13 amino acids. The CDR3 nucleotides are TGTGCCAGCAGCTTCCTTGGGGGAGATGAGCAGTTCTTC. This codes for CASSFLGGDEQFF.

The chain uses TRBV4-2 and TRBJ1-3; D may be TRBD1 (6 bases). CDR3 size: 14 residues. Trimming removed 1 base from V and 4 bases from J, with 8 bases in between. Germline V gene sequence: CDR1 LGHNA, CDR2 YNFKEQ. CDR3 region: CASSQVQGGNTIYF. CDR3 coding DNA: TGTGCCAGCAGCCAAGTACAGGGAGGAAACACCATATATTTT.

V and J are TRBV19 and TRBJ2-7; TRBD2 matches at 9 bases. V was clipped by 3 bases and J by 2 bases; unmatched bases: 2. The CDR3 spans 14 residues. Germline CDR1 and CDR2: LNHDA and SQIVND (reference sequence). The CDR3 loop reads CASSMGGRAYEQYF. DNA for the CDR3: TGTGCCAGTAGTATGGGCGGGAGGGCCTACGAGCAGTACTTC.

This chain uses TRBV11-1 with TRBJ2-2; 7 nucleotides agree with TRBD2. CDR1 SGHAT and CDR2 FQDESV come from the germline V gene (reference sequence). The CDR3 runs 14 residues. The V gene end was trimmed by 6 bases and the J gene end by 2 bases; junction bases not matched to a gene: 3. CDR3 residues: CASRAGPNTGELFF. The CDR3, as DNA: TGTGCCAGCAGAGCGGGGCCAAACACCGGGGAGCTGTTTTTT.

Regarding this clone: This CDR3 is also generated by other DNA sequences in the sample. The rearrangement joins TRBV30 to TRBJ2-7; tentatively, D is TRBD1 (5 bases). The length of the CDR3 is 13 residues. V was shortened by 0 bases and J by 0 bases, with 6 bases between the two germline ends. Germline V gene sequence: CDR1 GTSNPN, CDR2 SVGIG (reference sequence). The CDR3 sequence: CAWSVDTSYEQYF. DNA for the CDR3: TGTGCCTGGAGTGTGGACACCTCCTACGAGCAGTACTTC.

This chain joins TRBV5-1 and TRBJ2-5, with a tentative D call TRBD1 (5 bases). V was trimmed by 2 bases and J by 1 base, leaving 9 bases between them. This CDR3 has 14 amino acids. Germline CDR1 reads SGHRS; CDR2 reads YFSETQ. CDR3 sequence reads: CASSFLQAQETQYF. CDR3 sequence (DNA): TGCGCCAGCAGCTTTCTACAGGCCCAAGAGACCCAGTACTTC.

The chain links TRBV7-9 to TRBJ2-1; 8 nucleotides line up with TRBD2. The CDR3 is made up of 16 amino acids. The germline V gene has CDR1 SEHNR and CDR2 FQNEAQ (reference sequence). Germline trimming cut 5 bases from V and 7 bases from J; bases unmatched to any gene: 13. The CDR3 DNA follows: TGTGCCAGCAGCCCAGAGGGGAGCGGGAGATGGAATGAGCAGTTCTTC. It yields the protein CASSPEGSGRWNEQFF. The whole variable domain, filled in from reference TRBV7-9 and TRBJ2-1, reads DTGVSQNPRHKITKRGQNVTFRCDPISEHNRLYWYRQTLGQGPEFLTYFQNEAQLEKSRLLSDRFSAERPKGSFSTLEIQRTEQGDSAMYLCASSPEGSGRWNEQFFGPGTRLTVL.

J is TRBJ2-2 and V is TRBV28, with D unresolved. There are 13 residues in the CDR3. CDR1 and CDR2 (germline): MDHEN, SYDVKM. V was cut by 2 bases and J by 1 base, with 2 bases left in between. The CDR3, as DNA: TGTGCCAGCAGTTTAAGGAACACCGGGGAGCTGTTTTTT. Residues: CASSLRNTGELFF.

This clone was counted once. The chain couples TRBV27 to TRBJ2-7, with D maybe TRBD2 (5 bases). In germline, CDR1 is MNHEY, CDR2 SMNVEV (reference sequence). The CDR3 has 15 residues. With 0 bases removed from V and 6 bases from J, the gap between germline ends came to 15 bases. The CDR3 is CASSLSRLAGGEQYF. The CDR3 nucleotides are TGTGCCAGCAGTTTATCTAGGCTAGCTGGCGGCGAGCAGTACTTC.

The V and J genes are TRBV7-3 and TRBJ2-7; tentatively, D is TRBD1 or TRBD2 (5 bases each). The germline V gene has CDR1 SGHTA and CDR2 FQGTGA. This CDR3 is 14 amino acids long. Trimming shortened V by 5 bases and J by 6 bases, and 17 bases separated the two germline ends. The CDR3 here is CASSPGLGYGEQYF. As DNA, the CDR3 is TGTGCCAGCAGCCCGGGGCTAGGATACGGCGAGCAGTACTTC.

The gene calls are TRBV27 and TRBJ2-3; no definite D call. Per germline, CDR1 MNHEY and CDR2 SMNVEV (reference sequence). This CDR3 comprises 14 residues. V was clipped by 8 bases and J by 0 bases, with 12 bases between them. CDR3: CASLGFASTDTQYF. The CDR3 nucleotides are TGTGCCAGCCTAGGGTTTGCTAGCACAGATACGCAGTATTTT.

This clone was seen only once. The rearrangement uses TRBV27 and TRBJ2-1; 11 positions match TRBD2. V gave up 3 bases and J gave up 8 bases; unmatched junction bases: 12. The CDR3 length is 17 residues. The germline V gene encodes CDR1 MNHEY and CDR2 SMNVEV (reference sequence). CDR3 bases: TGTGCCAGCAGTTTTAGGGGACTAGCGGAGACAAGGGATGAGCAGTTCTTC. This codes for CASSFRGLAETRDEQFF.

The chain has TRBV23-1 and TRBJ1-1, with D uncertain. TRBV23-1 is an ORF for which the function is uncertain. V was cut by 4 bases and J by 4 bases, with 19 bases left in between. This CDR3 spans 16 amino acids. Written as DNA, the CDR3 is TGCGCCAGCAGTCGTCCCGCCCGGGCCCGGGGCACTGAAGCTTTCTTT. Residues: CASSRPARARGTEAFF.

This clone was detected once. The J gene is TRBJ2-7, the V gene TRBV7-2; D gene uncertain. Germline V gives CDR1 SGHTA, CDR2 FQGNSA. V lost 1 base, J lost 0 bases, and 7 bases lay in between. There are 14 residues in the CDR3. CDR3 residues: CASSLGSLSYEQYF. The CDR3 DNA reads TGTGCCAGCAGCTTAGGCAGCCTCTCCTACGAGCAGTACTTC.

This chain connects TRBV2 to TRBJ2-7; 8 bases fit TRBD1. The V segment lost 8 bases and the J segment 5 bases; nucleotides outside the gene matches: 8. The CDR3 runs 13 residues. Germline CDR1 reads SNHLY; CDR2 reads FYNNEI. The CDR3 nucleotides are TGTGCCAGCCGATATCAGGGGGCCGACGAGCAGTACTTC. It yields the protein CASRYQGADEQYF.